The 22 T cell receptor beta chains below all came from one sample that was sequenced in a study of cytomegalovirus exposure and HLA in healthy donors. The PCR employed 60 Vbeta primers together with 13 Jbeta primers. Assay used: immunoSEQ multiplex PCR; TCRdb lists only in-frame clones, some missing. This repertoire shows about 160,000 clones, 60% to 80% found once; its top ten account for 3.7%. Sequencing was performed on PBMCs. The receptors derive from a man aged 25-40 years in good health and CMV-seropositive.

The chain carries TRBV6-5 and TRBJ2-7, with 10 bases fitting TRBD1. The trim removed 0 bases at V and 6 bases at J, leaving 8 bases unmatched. Germline V gives CDR1 MNHEY, CDR2 SVGAGI. The CDR3 sequence is 16 residues long. The CDR3 nucleotides read TGTGCCAGCAGTTACTCCCGGACAGGGGGTGTTTTCGAGCAGTACTTC. This sequence encodes CASSYSRTGGVFEQYF.

This clone has a single count. The rearrangement uses TRBV5-1 and TRBJ1-1; D may be TRBD1 (6 bases). The CDR3 has 16 amino acids. The germline V gene encodes CDR1 SGHRS and CDR2 YFSETQ. Trimming took off 5 bases at V and 3 bases at J, with 20 bases between the two ends. The CDR3 nucleotides read TGCGCCAGCAGTAGTTCAGTCACAGGGCTGGACACTGAAGCTTTCTTT. This sequence encodes CASSSSVTGLDTEAFF.

J is TRBJ1-5 and V is TRBV30; D may be TRBD1 (5 bases). CDR1 and CDR2 (germline): GTSNPN, SVGIG (reference sequence). The ends were cut back, 0 bases at V and 3 bases at J, with 9 bases in the middle. This CDR3 spans 14 amino acids. The CDR3 DNA is TGTGCCTGGAGTGTACGGGACTTCAATCAGCCCCAGCATTTT. Its translation is CAWSVRDFNQPQHF.

V gene TRBV4-1 combines with J gene TRBJ1-2, with D maybe TRBD1 (5 bases). V was trimmed by 1 base and J by 4 bases, leaving 13 bases between them. The CDR3 contains 15 residues. CDR1 is MGHRA and CDR2 is YSYEKL in the germline V gene. CDR3 amino acids: CASSQVVGLGYGYTF. CDR3 coding DNA: TGCGCCAGCAGCCAAGTAGTGGGGCTTGGCTATGGCTACACCTTC.

The rearrangement links TRBV6-6 to TRBJ1-2; no clear D gene. Trimming took off 7 bases at V and 6 bases at J, with 15 bases between the two ends. CDR3 length: 13 amino acids. Germline values: CDR1 MNHNY, CDR2 SVGAGI (reference sequence). The CDR3 sequence is CASNQAWRDGYTF. In DNA, the CDR3 is TGTGCCAGCAACCAGGCCTGGAGGGATGGCTACACCTTC.

The V and J genes are TRBV27 and TRBJ2-2; unclear D gene. The germline CDR1 and CDR2 sequences are MNHEY and SMNVEV (reference sequence). V dropped 4 bases and J dropped 4 bases, with 4 bases sitting between them. The CDR3 has 12 residues. The CDR3 spells CASSSVTGELFF. The CDR3 DNA follows: TGTGCCAGCAGTTCGGTCACCGGGGAGCTGTTTTTT.

J is TRBJ2-7 and V is TRBV7-9; TRBD1 is a possible D gene (5 bases). Per germline, CDR1 SEHNR and CDR2 FQNEAQ (reference sequence). With 5 bases removed from V and 6 bases from J, the gap between germline ends came to 11 bases. The CDR3 loop spans 12 amino acids. The CDR3 protein is CASSGDSCEQYF. The DNA of the CDR3 is TGTGCCAGCAGCGGAGACAGCTGCGAGCAGTACTTC.

The chain recombines TRBV19 with TRBJ1-4, with a weak D call TRBD1 (6 bases). Germline CDR1 reads LNHDA; CDR2 reads SQIVND (reference sequence). Deletions cut 1 base from V and 5 bases from J, with 17 bases between. The CDR3 runs 17 residues. The CDR3 loop reads CASSIVPVGTRNEKLFF. The CDR3 coding sequence is TGTGCCAGTAGTATAGTTCCCGTGGGGACAAGGAATGAAAAACTGTTTTTT.

V is TRBV4-1 and J is TRBJ2-2; weak D call: TRBD1 (5 bases). V was shortened by 2 bases and J by 6 bases, with 10 bases between the two germline ends. CDR1 is MGHRA, CDR2 YSYEKL, per germline. This CDR3 is built from 14 residues. This CDR3 reads CASSQLGVAGELFF. In DNA form, the CDR3 reads TGCGCCAGCAGCCAATTAGGGGTGGCCGGGGAGCTGTTTTTT.

This clone was picked up one time. This sequence joins TRBV4-2 and TRBJ2-2; 8 positions match TRBD1. The trim removed 0 bases at V and 5 bases at J, leaving 5 bases unmatched. The CDR3 extends over 16 amino acids. Germline CDR1 reads LGHNA; CDR2 reads YNFKEQ. CDR3 in DNA: TGTGCCAGCAGCCAAGAGGGGGACAGGTCGACCGGGGAGCTGTTTTTT. This gives the protein CASSQEGDRSTGELFF.

The chain joins TRBV27 to TRBJ2-1; TRBD2 matches 10 bases. The V and J ends lost 6 bases and 4 bases, in that order; junction bases with no gene match: 3. The CDR3 runs to 14 residues. Germline V gene data show CDR1 as MNHEY and CDR2 as SMNVEV (reference sequence). CDR3 amino acids: CASRGLAVYNEQFF. The CDR3 nucleotides are TGTGCCAGCAGAGGACTAGCGGTATACAATGAGCAGTTCTTC.

This chain uses TRBV6-1 with TRBJ2-7; 9 bases are a match to TRBD1. V was clipped by 6 bases and J by 4 bases; unmatched bases: 10. The CDR3 totals 15 residues. CDR1 is MNHNS and CDR2 is SASEGT in the germline V gene. The chain's CDR3 is CASRGGGTGSYEQYF. For the CDR3, the DNA is TGTGCCAGCAGGGGAGGGGGGACAGGGTCATACGAGCAGTACTTC.

V gene TRBV4-1 combines with J gene TRBJ1-5, with D possibly TRBD1 on 6 matching bases. Germline V lookup: CDR1 MGHRA, CDR2 YSYEKL. The CDR3 has 15 amino acids. Deletions cut 4 bases from V and 2 bases from J, with 12 bases between. CDR3 sequence (DNA): TGCGCCAGCAGCCGAGGGACAAATCGCAATCAGCCCCAGCATTTT. Translated: CASSRGTNRNQPQHF.

The chain joins TRBV19 to TRBJ1-3; maybe TRBD1 (6 bases). V dropped 6 bases and J dropped 4 bases, with 13 bases sitting between them. The CDR3 length is 14 residues. The germline V gene has CDR1 LNHDA and CDR2 SQIVND (reference sequence). The CDR3 region is CASSTGFGGNTIYF. For the CDR3, the DNA is TGTGCCAGTAGCACAGGGTTCGGAGGAAACACCATATATTTT. The full variable domain, in which reference TRBV19 and TRBJ1-3 provide the parts outside the CDR3, is DGGITQSPKYLFRKEGQNVTLSCEQNLNHDAMYWYRQDPGQGLRLIYYSQIVNDFQKGDIAEGYSVSREKKESFPLTVTSAQKNPTAFYLCASSTGFGGNTIYFGEGSWLTVV.

The table lists this clone with a count of one. CDR3 amino acids: CASSQDLGQGVTQYF. DNA of the CDR3: TGCGCCAGCAGCCAAGATCTGGGACAGGGAGTGACCCAGTACTTC. V and J are TRBV4-1 and TRBJ2-5; 9 positions agree with TRBD1. The ends lost 0 bases at V and 7 bases at J; junction bases unmatched: 6. CDR1 is MGHRA, CDR2 YSYEKL, per germline. The CDR3 runs 15 residues.

This rearrangement joins TRBV5-1 to TRBJ2-7; 7 bases map to TRBD1. With V trimmed by 2 bases and J by 0 bases, 2 bases remained unmatched. The germline V gene encodes CDR1 SGHRS and CDR2 YFSETQ. The CDR3 is 14 residues long. The CDR3 nucleotides are TGCGCCAGCAGCTTCGCAGGGGGCTCCTACGAGCAGTACTTC. It specifies CASSFAGGSYEQYF.

The CDR3 DNA reads as TGTGCCAGCAGCTTAGGGTCCCTTTCCGGGAACACTGAAGCTTTCTTT. The encoded protein is CASSLGSLSGNTEAFF. This sequence joins TRBV7-9 and TRBJ1-1; D is unclear. The ends were cut back, 1 base at V and 1 base at J, with 13 bases in the middle. CDR1 is SEHNR, CDR2 FQNEAQ, per germline (reference sequence). This CDR3 has 16 residues.

The CDR3 DNA is TGTGCCAGCAGCCACCGACAGTACAATCAGCCCCAGCATTTT. Translation: CASSHRQYNQPQHF. V usage is TRBV6-6 and J usage is TRBJ1-5; possible D gene TRBD1, 5 bases. CDR1 MNHNY and CDR2 SVGAGI come from the germline V gene (reference sequence). This CDR3 spans 14 amino acids. V was clipped by 6 bases and J by 3 bases, with 12 bases between them.

The chain employs TRBV4-1 and TRBJ2-2, with D possibly being TRBD2 (7 bases). CDR3 size: 16 residues. Germline lookup yields CDR1 MGHRA and CDR2 YSYEKL. V was clipped by 0 bases and J by 5 bases, with 13 bases between them. The DNA for the CDR3 is TGCGCCAGCAGCCAAGAAGGGGGGGCGCTTACCGGGGAGCTGTTTTTT. Translated, it gives CASSQEGGALTGELFF.

This clone was seen a handful of times. The chain links TRBV27 to TRBJ1-1, with D perhaps matching TRBD1 (6 bases). Germline assignment: CDR1 MNHEY and CDR2 SMNVEV (reference sequence). This CDR3 has 15 residues. The V end was cut by 3 bases, the J end by 1 base, with 12 bases between. The CDR3 region has the DNA TGTGCCAGCAGTTTCCGTGACAGGAGGAACACTGAAGCTTTCTTT. This translates into CASSFRDRRNTEAFF.

The chain combines TRBV7-2 with TRBJ2-1; maybe TRBD2 (5 bases). There are 16 residues in the CDR3. Germline-derived CDR1 and CDR2 are SGHTA and FQGNSA. Trimming removed 2 bases at V and 0 bases at J, with 11 bases between. CDR3 in amino acids: CASSLSPGSSYNEQFF. The CDR3 DNA reads TGTGCCAGCAGCTTATCCCCGGGGAGCTCCTACAATGAGCAGTTCTTC.

The genes are TRBV7-2 and TRBJ1-3, with 7 bases lining up with TRBD1. Trimming removed 5 bases from V and 2 bases from J; junction bases left unmatched: 6. The CDR3 is 15 residues long. CDR1 is SGHTA and CDR2 is FQGNSA in the germline V gene. This CDR3 reads CASSLTQGAGNTIYF. DNA of the CDR3: TGTGCCAGCAGCCTAACTCAGGGGGCTGGAAACACCATATATTTT.